The T cell receptor beta chain under discussion was sequenced for a study of blood T cell repertoires in COVID-19. About the study: The United States, Italy and Spain supplied acute and convalescent COVID-19 samples. PBMCs, B-cell-depleted T cells, or T cells provided the cDNA or gDNA that made up the material.

Source study methods: Cell counts per sample came from amplifying reference gene primers. Method: immunoSEQ multiplex PCR; TCRdb's copy keeps in-frame clones and lacks some. V and J calls plus clone size are reproduced from that table; the DNA served to infer D and trimming. The sample shows 140,000 to 150,000 clones, around 84% of them seen only once. The CDR3 loop spans 13 amino acids. V was pared by 5 bases and J by 5 bases, with 13 bases between. Germline V lookup: CDR1 SGHRS, CDR2 YFSETQ. The chain joins TRBV5-1 to TRBJ1-1; D is unresolved. Sequences were obtained from peripheral blood. This receptor was obtained from a man in his sixties with active or convalescent COVID-19. The CDR3 reads CASSTGELTEAFF. In DNA, the CDR3 is TGCGCCAGCAGTACCGGGGAACTAACTGAAGCTTTCTTT.